Listed below are T cell receptor beta chains from one sample, sequenced in a study of CD8 T cells in ankylosing spondylitis. TCRdb re-derived calls from the 5' RACE reads in MiXCR, one entry per CDR3 protein. The sample lists 130,000 or so distinct CDR3 sequences, approximately 17% occurring once. Material: blood, either unsorted or a sorted T cell fraction (not recorded which). These receptors were collected from a male donor with ankylosing spondylitis. The CDR3 runs from the conserved cysteine through the conserved F or W. D genes are given only for firm matches. Rows may omit the clone size; those that give it use once, few, many or a size class.

d_gene | j_gene | len | v_gene | abundance | CDR3aa | CDR3nt
TRBD2 | TRBJ2-7 | 19 | TRBV11-1 | few | CASSPRVAGGRWLGYEQYF | TGTGCCAGCAGTCCTCGGGTGGCGGGAGGCCGTTGGTTGGGTTACGAGCAGTACTTC
. | TRBJ1-5 | 14 | TRBV2 | many | CASSTTVSNQPQHF | TGTGCCAGCAGTACAACGGTTAGCAATCAGCCCCAGCATTTT
. | TRBJ2-7 | 15 | TRBV27 | few | CASSLSRGAPYEQYF | TGTGCCAGCAGTTTATCGCGCGGGGCACCCTACGAGCAGTACTTC
. | TRBJ2-1 | 13 | TRBV5-6 | few | CASRGLSYNEQFF | TGTGCCAGCAGAGGGCTTTCCTACAATGAGCAGTTCTTC
TRBD2 | TRBJ2-5 | 14 | TRBV25-1 | many | CASRTSGIWETQYF | TGTGCCAGCAGGACTAGCGGGATCTGGGAGACCCAGTACTTC
TRBD1 | TRBJ2-3 | 14 | TRBV6-5 | . | CASSWTGGPDTQYF | TGTGCCAGCAGTTGGACAGGGGGGCCAGATACGCAGTATTTT
. | TRBJ2-2 | 12 | TRBV29-1 | . | CSVDRVTGELFF | TGCAGCGTTGATAGGGTGACCGGGGAGCTGTTTTTT
. | TRBJ2-5 | 13 | TRBV28 | few | CASSFFMEETQYF | TGTGCCAGCAGTTTTTTTATGGAGGAGACCCAGTACTTC
. | TRBJ1-1 | 14 | TRBV6-8 | . | CASSSRRVNTEAFF | TGTGCCAGCAGTTCGAGAAGGGTGAACACTGAAGCTTTCTTT
TRBD1 | TRBJ1-2 | 16 | TRBV28 | . | CASSSPLRQGAPGYTF | TGTGCCAGCAGCTCGCCTCTCCGACAGGGGGCGCCTGGCTACACCTTC
TRBD2 | TRBJ2-7 | 17 | TRBV4-1 | . | CASSQDKLAGGSYEQYF | TGCGCCAGCAGCCAAGATAAACTAGCGGGAGGATCCTACGAGCAGTACTTC
. | TRBJ1-4 | 14 | TRBV25-1 | few | CASSEVGFGEKLFF | TGTGCCAGCAGTGAAGTGGGGTTTGGTGAAAAACTGTTTTTT
. | TRBJ2-1 | 16 | TRBV20-1 | many | CSARDPSQVIYNEQFF | TGCAGTGCTAGAGATCCTTCGCAGGTTATATACAATGAGCAGTTCTTC
TRBD2 | TRBJ2-1 | 14 | TRBV20-1 | few | CSAILAGGTGEQFF | TGCAGTGCTATACTAGCGGGAGGCACGGGTGAGCAGTTCTTC
. | TRBJ2-7 | 12 | TRBV5-1 | few | CASSHGTPEQYF | TGCGCCAGCAGCCACGGGACACCCGAGCAGTACTTC
. | TRBJ1-3 | 13 | TRBV7-9 | . | CASPGVGGNTIYF | TGTGCCAGCCCAGGGGTTGGAGGAAACACCATATATTTT
TRBD1 | TRBJ2-7 | 14 | TRBV24-1 | few | CATSERDRSYEQYF | TGTGCCACCAGTGAACGGGACAGATCCTACGAGCAGTACTTC
. | TRBJ2-7 | 16 | TRBV7-9 | . | CASSLSSRVEDYEQYF | TGTGCCAGCAGCCTAAGCAGCAGGGTCGAGGACTACGAGCAGTACTTC
TRBD1 | TRBJ1-5 | 15 | TRBV2 | few | CASRADRASNQPQHF | TGTGCCAGCAGGGCGGACAGGGCAAGCAATCAGCCCCAGCATTTT
. | TRBJ1-1 | 16 | TRBV4-3 | few | CASSQDGTKRNTEAFF | TGCGCCAGCAGCCAAGACGGGACCAAAAGGAACACTGAAGCTTTCTTT
. | TRBJ2-3 | 13 | TRBV7-9 | . | CASTPGGTDTQYF | TGTGCCAGCACGCCCGGAGGCACAGATACGCAGTATTTT
. | TRBJ2-7 | 13 | TRBV25-1 | few | CASSGGLPYEQYF | TGTGCCAGCAGTGGCGGGCTCCCCTACGAGCAGTACTTC
. | TRBJ2-7 | 14 | TRBV5-6 | . | CASSVQSGYYEQYF | TGTGCCAGCAGCGTCCAGAGCGGATACTACGAGCAGTACTTC
. | TRBJ1-5 | 15 | TRBV7-9 | . | CASAAGGSGNQPQHF | TGTGCCAGCGCGGCGGGGGGATCGGGCAATCAGCCCCAGCATTTT
TRBD1 | TRBJ2-7 | 14 | TRBV13 | . | CASSVNRGDYEQYF | TGTGCCAGCAGCGTAAACAGGGGAGACTACGAGCAGTACTTC
. | TRBJ2-6 | 16 | TRBV14 | few | CASSQEGGSGANVLTF | TGTGCCAGCAGCCAAGAGGGCGGATCTGGGGCCAACGTCCTGACTTTC
TRBD2 | TRBJ2-2 | 15 | TRBV24-1 | few | CATSDAGGGTGELFF | TGTGCCACCAGTGATGCGGGAGGAGGCACCGGGGAGCTGTTTTTT
. | TRBJ2-7 | 13 | TRBV7-6 | . | CASSPRSEYEQYF | TGTGCCAGCAGCCCCCGCTCCGAATACGAGCAGTACTTC